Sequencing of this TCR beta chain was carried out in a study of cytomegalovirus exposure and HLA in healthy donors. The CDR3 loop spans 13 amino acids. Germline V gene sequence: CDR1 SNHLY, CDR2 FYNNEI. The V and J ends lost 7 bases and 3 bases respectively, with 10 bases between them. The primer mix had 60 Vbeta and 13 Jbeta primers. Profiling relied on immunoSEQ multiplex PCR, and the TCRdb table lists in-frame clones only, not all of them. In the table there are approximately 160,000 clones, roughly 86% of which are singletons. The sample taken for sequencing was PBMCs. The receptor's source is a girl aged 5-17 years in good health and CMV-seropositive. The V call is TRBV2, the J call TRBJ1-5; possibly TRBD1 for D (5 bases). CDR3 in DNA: TGTGCCAGCAAGGCACAGGACAATCAGCCCCAGCATTTT. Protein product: CASKAQDNQPQHF.